Each of the 20 T cell receptor beta chains below was sequenced from the same sample in a study of T cell responses to AZD1222 COVID-19 vaccine. The protocol was immunoSEQ multiplex PCR, while the TCRdb copy is restricted to in-frame clones and leaves out a portion. The table records roughly 24,000 clones, approximately 88% of them present only once. This material consisted of peripheral blood, taken 28 days after the second AZD1222 dose. These receptors all stem from an adult who received the AZD1222 COVID-19 vaccine.

This CDR3 is CASSSGTDTQYF. The CDR3 DNA is TGTGCCAGCAGTTCAGGGACAGATACGCAGTATTTT. The rearrangement links TRBV7-2 to TRBJ2-3, with D possibly TRBD1 on 5 matching bases. Trimming removed 6 bases at V and 3 bases at J, with 7 bases between. Germline V gene lookup returns CDR1 SGHTA and CDR2 FQGNSA. This CDR3 contains 12 residues.

V gene TRBV30 combines with J gene TRBJ1-5; D uncertain. The germline gives CDR1 GTSNPN, CDR2 SVGIG (reference sequence). The germline V and J ends were trimmed by 4 bases and 2 bases, with 15 bases remaining between them. The CDR3 sequence is 15 residues long. CDR3 in amino acids: CAWTLTRLGNQPQHF. The DNA of the CDR3 is TGTGCCTGGACCTTAACACGGCTGGGCAATCAGCCCCAGCATTTT.

The V and J genes are TRBV7-2 and TRBJ2-3; 12 bases line up with TRBD2. The trim removed 5 bases at V and 3 bases at J, leaving 6 bases unmatched. Germline V gene data show CDR1 as SGHTA and CDR2 as FQGNSA. This CDR3 comprises 16 residues. CDR3: CASSPLAGGLTDTQYF. CDR3 bases: TGTGCCAGCAGCCCTCTAGCGGGGGGGCTGACAGATACGCAGTATTTT.

The chain is built from TRBV15 and TRBJ2-1; 10 positions agree with TRBD2. With V trimmed by 5 bases and J by 0 bases, 7 bases remained unmatched. CDR1 and CDR2 from the germline V gene are LNHNV and YYDKDF (reference sequence). The CDR3 is 17 amino acids. The CDR3 loop reads CATSSSRLAGSYNEQFF. CDR3 bases: TGTGCCACCAGCTCATCCAGACTAGCGGGCTCCTACAATGAGCAGTTCTTC.

The chain couples TRBV5-6 to TRBJ2-5, with D possibly TRBD1 on 6 matching bases. The V and J ends lost 1 base and 0 bases respectively, with 7 bases between them. CDR1 and CDR2 from the germline V gene are SGHDT and YYEEEE. This CDR3 region has 14 residues. In DNA form, the CDR3 reads TGTGCCAGCAGCTTGAGGGGGAACCAAGAGACCCAGTACTTC. It translates to CASSLRGNQETQYF.

The rearrangement joins TRBV7-2 to TRBJ1-2, with D maybe TRBD1 (5 bases). V was cut by 4 bases and J by 4 bases, with 7 bases left in between. CDR1 and CDR2 (germline): SGHTA, FQGNSA. CDR3 length equals 12 residues. The CDR3 DNA follows: TGTGCCAGCAGCTCAGGGTCCTATGGCTACACCTTC. This encodes CASSSGSYGYTF.

The chain uses TRBV4-1 and TRBJ1-3; 8 bases are a match to TRBD1. Germline CDR1 and CDR2: MGHRA and YSYEKL. With 4 bases clipped from V and 1 base from J, the junction kept 9 bases outside the gene matches. The CDR3 covers 17 residues. CDR3 DNA: TGCGCCAGCAGCCCTCTGGGTGACAGGGGATCTGGAAACACCATATATTTT. Translating it yields CASSPLGDRGSGNTIYF.

V gene TRBV6-5 combines with J gene TRBJ1-1; D may be TRBD1 (6 bases). Germline assignment: CDR1 MNHEY and CDR2 SVGAGI. This CDR3 is 15 amino acids long. Trimming left V 10 bases short and J 6 bases short, with 24 bases between. In DNA, the CDR3 is TGTGCCACCGGGGGTGGAATTAAGGGGGTCGCTGAAGCTTTCTTT. Translation: CATGGGIKGVAEAFF.

The CDR3 DNA is TGCGCCAGCAGCTTAACCGGACAGGTCTACAATGAGCAGTTCTTC. As protein: CASSLTGQVYNEQFF. The chain employs TRBV5-1 and TRBJ2-1; TRBD1 agrees at 7 bases. The V gene end was trimmed by 2 bases and the J gene end by 3 bases; junction bases not matched to a gene: 5. The germline V gene has CDR1 SGHRS and CDR2 YFSETQ. The CDR3 has 15 residues.

The V and J genes are TRBV18 and TRBJ2-5; D is perhaps TRBD1 (6 bases). Germline V lookup: CDR1 KGHSH, CDR2 LQKENI. The CDR3 extends over 16 amino acids. Between the trimmed V and J ends, which lost 6 bases and 2 bases, there was a span of 19 bases. CDR3 DNA sequence: TGTGCCAGCTCCCTACAGGGTTTAGATCGGCAAGAGACCCAGTACTTC. This sequence encodes CASSLQGLDRQETQYF.

The chain uses TRBV11-2 and TRBJ2-7; 8 bases match TRBD1. The CDR3 covers 14 residues. The trim removed 4 bases at V and 3 bases at J, leaving 5 bases unmatched. From germline, CDR1 is SGHAT and CDR2 FQNNGV. DNA for the CDR3: TGTGCCAGCAGCTCAGGACAGGGCCACTACGAGCAGTACTTC. Its translation: CASSSGQGHYEQYF.

This clone has only a few counts. The rearrangement links TRBV7-2 to TRBJ2-4; TRBD1 matches at 7 bases. Germline CDR1 and CDR2: SGHTA and FQGNSA. CDR3 length: 13 residues. The trim removed 5 bases at V and 8 bases at J, leaving 6 bases unmatched. The CDR3 reads CASSKQTGYIQYF. DNA of the CDR3: TGTGCCAGCAGCAAGCAGACAGGGTACATTCAGTACTTC.

This chain joins TRBV29-1 and TRBJ1-1; 7 nucleotides agree with TRBD1. The CDR3 contains 15 residues. The V and J ends lost 1 base and 1 base, in that order; junction bases with no gene match: 6. The germline V gene encodes CDR1 SQVTM and CDR2 ANQGSEA. Here the CDR3 reads CSVEVAGQTNTEAFF. The CDR3, as DNA: TGCAGCGTTGAAGTGGCGGGACAGACGAACACTGAAGCTTTCTTT.

V is TRBV28 and J is TRBJ2-4, with 9 bases aligning to TRBD1. The length of the CDR3 is 15 residues. The trim removed 6 bases at V and 1 base at J, leaving 4 bases unmatched. Germline CDR1 and CDR2: MDHEN and SYDVKM. Here the CDR3 DNA reads TGTGCCAGCAGCCCGGGACAGGGTGCCAAAAACATTCAGTACTTC. As protein: CASSPGQGAKNIQYF.

The chain has TRBV4-3 and TRBJ1-6; a possible D gene is TRBD1 (5 bases). V gave up 0 bases and J gave up 10 bases, with 13 bases separating them. CDR1 is LGHNA and CDR2 is YSLEER in the germline V gene. The CDR3 is 15 residues long. CDR3 nucleotides: TGCGCCAGCAGCCAAGATAGGATGACAGTCTCACCCCTCCACTTT. As protein: CASSQDRMTVSPLHF.

The genes are TRBV21-1 and TRBJ2-3; TRBD1 is the table's D call, not checked against the DNA. TRBV21-1 is noted as a pseudogene. This CDR3 has 15 amino acids. In DNA, the CDR3 is TGTGCCAGCCGGGACAGACTGACTCGCACAGATACGCAGTATTTT. As protein: CASRDRLTRTDTQYF.

The CDR3 DNA follows: TGTGCCAGCAGGAAAGCGGGGGCCTCCTACGAGCAGTACTTC. This sequence encodes CASRKAGASYEQYF. The gene calls are TRBV6-5 and TRBJ2-7; 8 bases map to TRBD2. The CDR3 contains 14 residues. In germline, CDR1 is MNHEY, CDR2 SVGAGI. V lost 6 bases and J lost 0; bases outside the gene matches: 4.

The chain links TRBV6-5 to TRBJ1-4; no reliable D call. The CDR3 length is 13 residues. CDR1 MNHEY and CDR2 SVGAGI come from the germline V gene. V was shortened by 7 bases and J by 5 bases, with 11 bases between the two germline ends. CDR3 in amino acids: CASTRNLNEKLFF. CDR3 sequence (DNA): TGTGCCAGCACTCGGAACTTAAATGAAAAACTGTTTTTT.

The chain employs TRBV3-1 (or the pseudogene TRBV3-2) and TRBJ2-2; D not certain. Trimming left V 2 bases short and J 8 bases short, with 12 bases between. The germline V gene encodes CDR1 LGHDT and CDR2 YNNKEL (reference sequence). This CDR3 spans 14 amino acids. The CDR3 region is CASSQTQFTGELFF. The CDR3 region has the DNA TGTGCCAGCAGCCAAACTCAGTTTACTGGGGAGCTGTTTTTT.

The sample holds a few counts of this clone. This chain links TRBV7-2 with TRBJ2-5; D is uncertain. CDR1 is SGHTA, CDR2 FQGNSA, per germline. V lost 5 bases and J lost 5, with 6 bases in between. CDR3 length: 11 amino acids. CDR3 sequence: CASSPGETQYF. The CDR3 bases are TGTGCCAGCAGCCCCGGTGAGACCCAGTACTTC.